This T cell receptor (beta chain) was documented in a study of CXCR3-negative and CXCR3-positive naive CD8 T cells. The study, taken as a whole, reports: PBMCs showed partially decreased CXCR3 expression after cryopreservation, and most assays used fresh PBMCs.

TRB cDNA was prepared as libraries by UMI-labeled 5' RACE. TCRdb reanalyzed the 5' RACE reads, giving one entry per CDR3 protein sequence and no DNA. The table lists fewer than 95,000 distinct CDR3 sequences. The CDR3 covers 16 residues. About this clonotype: Its target is not known.

The chain uses TRBV12-3 or TRBV12-4 and TRBJ2-5; without DNA, the TCRdb call of TRBD2 cannot be checked. The sequence derives from a human donor in good health. Some clones in this sample may be carry-over from other donors' samples. The sample comprised naive CXCR3- CD8+ T cells from blood. Subset reported: CD45RO-CCR7+CD27+CD95- naive CD8+ T cells lacking CXCR3 (TNR3-). CDR3 sequence reads: CASSFRLAGVQETQYF.